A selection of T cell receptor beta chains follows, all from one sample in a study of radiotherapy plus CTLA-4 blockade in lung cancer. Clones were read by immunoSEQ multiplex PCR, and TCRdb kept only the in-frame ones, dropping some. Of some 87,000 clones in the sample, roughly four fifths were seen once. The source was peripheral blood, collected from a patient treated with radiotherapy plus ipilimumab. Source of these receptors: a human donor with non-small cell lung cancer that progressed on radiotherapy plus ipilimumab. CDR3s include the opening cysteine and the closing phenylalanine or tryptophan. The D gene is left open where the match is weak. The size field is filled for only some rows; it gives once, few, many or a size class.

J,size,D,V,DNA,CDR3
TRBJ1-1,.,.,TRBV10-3,TGTGCCATACTGGGGAGGTGGGACACTGAAGCTTTCTTT,CAILGRWDTEAFF
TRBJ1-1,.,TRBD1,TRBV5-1,TGCGCCAGCAGCTTGCAGGGGGCCGGGAACACTGAAGCTTTCTTT,CASSLQGAGNTEAFF
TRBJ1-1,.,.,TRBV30,TGTGCCTGGAGACGCACCAACGGGATTACTGAAGCTTTCTTT,CAWRRTNGITEAFF
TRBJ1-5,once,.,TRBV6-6,TGTGCCAGCAGTTCCCAGGAAGACCAGCCCCAGCATTTT,CASSSQEDQPQHF
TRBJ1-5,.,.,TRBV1,TGCACCAGCAGCCAGGAACGTTTCCCGGGCGAATCCGTTTTCAGGGAGTTTCAGCCCCAGCATTTT,CTSSQERFPGESVFREFQPQHF
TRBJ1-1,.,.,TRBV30,TGTGCCTGGGGTGACAGGAGGTACACTGAAGCTTTCTTT,CAWGDRRYTEAFF
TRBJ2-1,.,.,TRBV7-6,TGTGCCAGCAGCCTCTCAAGAGTCGGGAATGAGCAGTTCTTC,CASSLSRVGNEQFF
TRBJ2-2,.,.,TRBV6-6,TGTGCCAGCAGTTTCTCAGGGGCCCGGGCCGGGGAGCTGTTTTTT,CASSFSGARAGELFF
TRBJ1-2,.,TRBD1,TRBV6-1,TGTGCCAGCAGTGGACACGGGACAGGAACTAACTATGGCTACACCTTC,CASSGHGTGTNYGYTF
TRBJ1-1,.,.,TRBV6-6,TGTGCCAGCAGTTACCTTGTAAACACTGAAGCTTTCTTT,CASSYLVNTEAFF
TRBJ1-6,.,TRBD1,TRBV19,TGTGCCAGTACCACAGGGGGCTCGCCAGATTCACCCCTCCACTTT,CASTTGGSPDSPLHF